This T cell receptor (beta chain) was captured by sequencing in a study of control samples from healthy donors and cancer patients. TCRdb's table, derived via immunoSEQ multiplex PCR, lists solely in-frame clones and lacks some. The data show some 220,000 clones, with 90% to 95% seen just once and over 1.2% held by the top ten. Deletions cut 7 bases from V and 5 bases from J, with 16 bases between. The CDR3 is 14 residues long. Germline CDR1 is MNHEY and CDR2 is SVGAGI. Input material: blood. The sequence was obtained from a man aged 50-59 years in good health. The chain is built from TRBV6-5 and TRBJ2-3, with a possible D match to TRBD1 (5 bases). CDR3 loop: CASTSIGEGDTQYF. For the CDR3, the DNA is TGTGCCAGCACCTCGATAGGGGAAGGAGATACGCAGTATTTT.